Shown below are 18 T cell receptor beta chains from a single sample sequenced in a study of identical twins. TCRdb ran MiXCR on the 5' RACE reads and lists one entry per CDR3 protein. This sample carries some 630,000 distinct CDR3 sequences, about 7.1% of them seen once, and the ten largest clones take 1.6%. These data are also associated with another study on yellow fever vaccine responses in identical twins.

Sequenced: PBMCs. The receptors shown here come from a woman in her late teens or twenties in good health.

The chain recombines TRBV20-1 with TRBJ1-2; D not certain. V lost 3 bases, J lost 3 bases, and 26 bases lay in between. In germline, CDR1 is DFQATT, CDR2 SNEGSKA (reference sequence). CDR3 length equals 18 residues. Here the CDR3 DNA reads TGCAGTGCTAGCCCATCCCTCGCGGTTGTAGCGAGGGACTATGGCTACACCTTC. Translation: CSASPSLAVVARDYGYTF.

V gene TRBV20-1 combines with J gene TRBJ2-2, with D possibly called TRBD1 or TRBD2 (6 bases each). This CDR3 comprises 14 residues. Trimming left V 5 bases short and J 7 bases short, with 17 bases between. Germline V lookup: CDR1 DFQATT, CDR2 SNEGSKA (reference sequence). The CDR3 is CSASKGGSSGELFF. DNA of the CDR3: TGCAGTGCTTCGAAGGGGGGATCGAGCGGGGAGCTGTTTTTT.

This clonotype was observed a few times. The chain links TRBV9 to TRBJ1-6; 8 bases fit TRBD1. Germline CDR1 SGDLS, CDR2 YYNGEE. This CDR3 region has 16 residues. The ends lost 3 bases at V and 9 bases at J; junction bases unmatched: 11. The CDR3 here is CASSDTGGISGSPLHF. The CDR3 nucleotides are TGTGCCAGCAGCGACACAGGGGGTATTTCGGGTTCACCCCTCCACTTT.

The chain carries TRBV13 and TRBJ2-2, with 7 bases identical to TRBD2. The CDR3 is made up of 17 amino acids. V shed 4 bases and J 1 base; nucleotides not matched to a gene: 9. In germline, CDR1 is PRHDT, CDR2 FYEKMQ (reference sequence). This CDR3 is CASSYQSGKMNTGELFF. The CDR3 DNA is TGTGCCAGCAGCTATCAAAGCGGGAAAATGAACACCGGGGAGCTGTTTTTT.

This clonotype has ten or more counts. The chain joins TRBV4-1 to TRBJ2-6; 7 nucleotides align to TRBD1. The CDR3 loop spans 19 amino acids. Germline assignment: CDR1 MGHRA and CDR2 YSYEKL. V lost 5 bases to trimming and J lost 0 bases; unmatched junction nucleotides: 13. Here the CDR3 DNA reads TGCGCCAGCAGCGGACACGAACGGGACAGAGTCTCTGGGGCCAACGTCCTGACTTTC. Translating it yields CASSGHERDRVSGANVLTF.

Many counts were recorded for this clonotype. The chain links TRBV20-1 to TRBJ1-1; TRBD1 aligns across 8 bases. The CDR3 loop spans 12 amino acids. V was clipped by 6 bases and J by 10 bases; unmatched bases: 10. CDR1 and CDR2 (germline): DFQATT, SNEGSKA (reference sequence). Written as DNA, the CDR3 is TGCAGTGCCCTCCTACAGGGGGTCACAGCTTTCTTT. Amino acid sequence: CSALLQGVTAFF.

This clonotype appeared many times. V and J are TRBV13 and TRBJ2-7; D possibly corresponds to TRBD1 (5 bases). Germline CDR1 is PRHDT and CDR2 is FYEKMQ (reference sequence). This CDR3 has 14 amino acids. V gave up 2 bases and J gave up 4 bases, with 12 bases separating them. This CDR3 reads CASSLPDTRYEQYF. The CDR3 bases are TGTGCCAGCAGCTTACCGGACACCCGTTACGAGCAGTACTTC.

This clonotype has more than one count but fewer than ten. This sequence joins TRBV11-2 and TRBJ2-1, with D possibly TRBD2 on 7 matching bases. Germline CDR1 is SGHAT and CDR2 is FQNNGV. The CDR3 spans 16 residues. Between the trimmed V and J ends, which lost 4 bases and 10 bases, there was a span of 23 bases. The CDR3 nucleotides read TGTGCCAGCAGCTGGGGAGGGGACTTCGCTGGGGGCGAGCAGTTCTTC. It is translated as CASSWGGDFAGGEQFF.

This clonotype was found a few times. V is TRBV10-2 and J is TRBJ2-7; D remains unclear. There are 9 residues in the CDR3. Trimming stripped 11 bases from V and 3 bases from J, with 5 bases between. From germline, CDR1 is WSHSY and CDR2 SAAADI. In DNA, the CDR3 is TGCGCCCCGATCTACGAGCAGTACGTC. Encoded protein: CAPIYEQYV.

The V call is TRBV12-5, the J call TRBJ2-5, with 9 bases fitting TRBD2. Germline V gene sequence: CDR1 LGHNT, CDR2 FRNRAP. V lost 5 bases to trimming and J lost 2 bases; unmatched junction nucleotides: 9. The CDR3 is made up of 16 amino acids. DNA of the CDR3: TGTGCTAGTGGTCAGCGTAGCGGGGGCCAACAAGAGACCCAGTACTTC. It translates to CASGQRSGGQQETQYF.

This clonotype was counted ten times or more. The chain couples TRBV7-2 to TRBJ1-2, with D perhaps TRBD1 (5 bases). V was shortened by 1 base and J by 2 bases, with 11 bases between the two germline ends. The length of the CDR3 is 15 residues. Germline lookup yields CDR1 SGHTA and CDR2 FQGNSA. The CDR3 DNA reads TGTGCCAGCAGCTTAGGGGGCAGGTTAAACTATGGCTACACCTTC. This sequence encodes CASSLGGRLNYGYTF.

There are many counts of this clonotype. J is TRBJ1-6 and V is TRBV12-3 or TRBV12-4, with D hard to call. Trimming shortened V by 6 bases and J by 7 bases, and 13 bases separated the two germline ends. The CDR3 is 14 amino acids. CDR3 sequence (DNA): TGTGCCAGCAGCTTTGGACGTAACAATTCACCCCTCCACTTT. Translation gives CASSFGRNNSPLHF.

Many counts were recorded for this clonotype. V is TRBV12-3 or TRBV12-4 and J is TRBJ2-7; D remains unclear. The CDR3 has 14 amino acids. V was cut by 6 bases and J by 0 bases, with 12 bases left in between. Here the CDR3 DNA reads TGTGCCAGCAGCGTGCTGGTTGCCTCCTACGAGCAGTACTTC. Translated, it gives CASSVLVASYEQYF.

On this clonotype itself: The junction differs from germline at one of its ends, possibly a read error. This chain uses TRBV14 with TRBJ1-2, with 7 bases that match TRBD1. CDR1 SGHDN and CDR2 FVKESK come from the germline V gene. This CDR3 has 11 amino acids. CDR3 nucleotides: TGTGCCAGCAGCCAAGGTGAGGACAGGAACTTC. This codes for CASSQGEDRNF.

This clonotype was counted a few times. The chain recombines TRBV28 with TRBJ2-1, with D unclear. Germline lookup yields CDR1 MDHEN and CDR2 SYDVKM. The length of the CDR3 is 12 residues. V shed 8 bases and J shed 4 bases, with 9 bases lying between them. Here the CDR3 reads CASEGPYNEQFF. CDR3 DNA: TGTGCCAGCGAAGGACCTTACAATGAGCAGTTCTTC.

This clonotype was detected ten times or more. The chain is built from TRBV3-1 and TRBJ1-2; no clear D. Germline loops: CDR1 LGHDT, CDR2 YNNKEL (reference sequence). The CDR3 spans 13 residues. Trimming cost V 0 bases and J 2 bases, with 4 bases left between them. As DNA, the CDR3 is TGTGCCAGCAGCCAAGACAGAAACTATGGCTACACCTTC. Its translation: CASSQDRNYGYTF.

The chain joins TRBV12-3 or TRBV12-4 to TRBJ2-7; weak D call: TRBD2 (6 bases). CDR3 length equals 12 residues. V lost 3 bases and J 5 bases, leaving 8 bases between the germline ends. CDR3 nucleotide sequence: TGTGCCAGCAGTTTTGGGGGGAACGAGCAGTACTTC. This gives the protein CASSFGGNEQYF.

This clonotype was recorded many times. V and J are TRBV15 and TRBJ2-1; D not resolved. Germline CDR1 reads LNHNV; CDR2 reads YYDKDF (reference sequence). With 3 bases removed from V and 10 bases from J, the gap between germline ends came to 10 bases. The CDR3 contains 12 residues. Here the CDR3 DNA reads TGTGCCACCAGCAGTCTACGAGTCGAGCAGTTCTTC. As protein: CATSSLRVEQFF.